This entry is about one T cell receptor (beta chain). This sample was taken from a study of blood T cell repertoires in COVID-19. Germline-derived CDR1 and CDR2 are WNHNN and SYGVQD (reference sequence). The CDR3 sequence is 16 residues long. V was pared by 0 bases and J by 8 bases, with 19 bases between. Original analysis: Amplification with reference gene primers provided the estimates of nucleated cell counts. Sequenced by immunoSEQ multiplex PCR; TCRdb stores in-frame clones only, minus some. V, J and clone size are those of that table, while D and trimming were read from the DNA. Of 150,000 to 200,000 clones in the sample, around 90% were seen once.

This TCR was recovered from a man between 60 and 75 years old with active or convalescent COVID-19. V usage is TRBV10-1 and J usage is TRBJ1-2; the D is unclear. The sample taken for sequencing was peripheral blood. CDR3 sequence: CASSESIVTGVGGYTF. Here the CDR3 DNA reads TGCGCCAGCAGTGAGTCTATTGTCACGGGAGTAGGAGGCTACACCTTC.